The entry that follows covers one T cell receptor (beta chain) sequence. RNA in amounts of roughly 0.45 to 1 ug was reverse transcribed with random hexamers. Multiplex PCR with immunoSEQ amplified the TCR beta CDR3 across 54 Vbeta and 13 Jbeta. In TCRdb, the immunoSEQ multiplex PCR reads were re-called with MiXCR into one record per CDR3 protein. The sample records roughly 100,000 distinct CDR3 sequences, approximately 94% being singletons. Through negative isolation, CD4+ and CD8+ T cells were obtained, while TEMRA cells were enriched using FACS. These data come from a study of CD8 T cells in Susac syndrome. Per the germline V gene, CDR1 is LGHNA and CDR2 is YNFKEQ. The CDR3 is 16 residues long. V was clipped by 0 bases and J by 0 bases, with 6 bases between them.

The chain carries TRBV4-2 and TRBJ2-6, with no clear D. The sequencing sample was made of CD8+ T cells from PBMCs. This clonotype was obtained from a human donor with Susac syndrome. This CDR3 is CASSQDLDSGANVLTF. CDR3 coding DNA: TGTGCCAGCAGCCAAGATTTAGACTCTGGGGCCAACGTCCTGACTTTC.